This T cell receptor (beta chain) came from a study of early T cells in non-severe SARS-CoV-2 infection. Study at large: Bulk RNA from unsorted whole blood was sequenced; chains were unpaired. Study-wide results and caveats: VDJdb matches were skewed toward anti-spike CD8 T cell responses.

This clonotype came up many times. No antigen is known for it. In the library, individual cDNA molecules carried attached unique molecular identifiers. TCRdb re-derived calls from the 5' RACE reads in MiXCR, one entry per CDR3 protein. Of under 85,000 distinct CDR3 sequences in the sample, over 9.5% were seen once. This CDR3 spans 15 amino acids. V dropped 4 bases and J dropped 2; count of bases not matched to a gene: 8. Germline assignment: CDR1 LNHDA and CDR2 SQIVND (reference sequence). The TCR comes from an adult who was a healthcare worker with PCR-confirmed SARS-CoV-2 infection or an uninfected control (not recorded which). The chain has TRBV19 and TRBJ2-7, with TRBD1 matching over 7 bases. Sequenced material: whole blood, taken at baseline. For the CDR3, the DNA is TGTGCCAGTAGTAGCCACCGGGACAGACCCTACGAGCAGTACTTC. This codes for CASSSHRDRPYEQYF.